The 10 T cell receptor beta chains below all came from one sample that was sequenced in a study of CD8 T cells in Susac syndrome. RNA, at about 0.45 to 1 ug, was reverse transcribed with random hexamers. From the immunoSEQ multiplex PCR reads, TCRdb called clonotypes with MiXCR, one entry per CDR3 protein. The sample consists of 130,000 to 150,000 distinct CDR3 sequences, 94% of them appearing once. Material for sequencing was CD4+ T cells from PBMCs. All receptors derive from a human donor in good health.

This chain connects TRBV9 to TRBJ2-7, with 8 bases identical to TRBD2. Trimming at V came to 2 bases and at J to 4 bases, leaving 11 bases not matched to a gene. Germline CDR1 SGDLS, CDR2 YYNGEE. This CDR3 contains 16 residues. The CDR3 sequence: CASSVGPGGEFYEQYF. DNA of the CDR3: TGTGCCAGCAGCGTCGGACCGGGGGGGGAGTTTTACGAGCAGTACTTC.

This chain joins TRBV7-8 and TRBJ2-2; D unclear. V shed 0 bases and J shed 1 base, with 3 bases lying between them. Germline CDR1 reads SGHVS; CDR2 reads FQNEAQ. CDR3 length: 14 residues. This CDR3 is CASSLAQNTGELFF. The CDR3 coding sequence is TGTGCCAGCAGCTTAGCGCAGAACACCGGGGAGCTGTTTTTT.

The gene calls are TRBV20-1 and TRBJ1-5; 7 bases map to TRBD1. This CDR3 is built from 13 residues. V shed 6 bases, J shed 2 bases, and the junction held 4 bases outside the gene matches. The germline CDR1 and CDR2 sequences are DFQATT and SNEGSKA (reference sequence). The DNA for the CDR3 is TGCAGTGCCACCGGACAGGGCAATCAGCCCCAGCATTTT. Translated, it gives CSATGQGNQPQHF.

The rearrangement uses TRBV30 and TRBJ1-1; 8 bases are shared with TRBD1. CDR3 length equals 14 residues. The junction had 8 bases not matched to a gene; V was cut back by 3 bases and J by 5 bases. CDR1 is GTSNPN, CDR2 SVGIG, per germline (reference sequence). Written as DNA, the CDR3 is TGTGCCTGGAGCTTAGACAGGGGCGGTACTGAAGCTTTCTTT. Protein product: CAWSLDRGGTEAFF.

This rearrangement joins TRBV3-1 to TRBJ1-1; D call uncertain. V dropped 6 bases and J dropped 2 bases, with 10 bases sitting between them. The V gene's germline CDR1 is LGHDT and CDR2 YNNKEL (reference sequence). This CDR3 is 13 amino acids long. The CDR3 bases are TGTGCCAGCAGTCCGGCCATTAACACTGAAGCTTTCTTT. Its translation is CASSPAINTEAFF. Full variable domain (missing parts from reference TRBV3-1 and TRBJ1-1): DTAVSQTPKYLVTQMGNDKSIKCEQNLGHDTMYWYKQDSKKFLKIMFSYNNKELIINETVPNRFSPKSPDKAHLNLHINSLELGDSAVYFCASSPAINTEAFFGQGTRLTVV.

This sequence joins TRBV18 and TRBJ1-2; 8 bases line up with TRBD1. Germline V gene data show CDR1 as KGHSH and CDR2 as LQKENI. CDR3 length: 13 residues. The V and J ends lost 3 bases and 5 bases, in that order; junction bases with no gene match: 2. CDR3 DNA: TGTGCCAGCTCACCGGACAGGGAGTATGGCTACACCTTC. Translating it yields CASSPDREYGYTF.

The chain combines TRBV30 with TRBJ1-1; 8 bases match TRBD1. V was pared by 2 bases and J by 8 bases, with 7 bases of the junction left unmatched. The germline CDR1 and CDR2 sequences are GTSNPN and SVGIG (reference sequence). There are 13 residues in the CDR3. CDR3 amino acids: CAWSPDREREAFF. CDR3 coding DNA: TGTGCCTGGAGTCCGGACAGGGAGAGAGAAGCTTTCTTT.

The rearrangement links TRBV20-1 to TRBJ2-7, with D possibly TRBD1 on 6 matching bases. The V and J ends lost 5 bases and 2 bases respectively, with 13 bases between them. CDR3 size: 13 residues. Per the germline V gene, CDR1 is DFQATT and CDR2 is SNEGSKA (reference sequence). For the CDR3, the DNA is TGCAGTGCTCCCGGGACACTAACCTACGAGCAGTACTTC. Protein sequence: CSAPGTLTYEQYF.

This chain connects TRBV19 to TRBJ2-5; D is ambiguous. The ends were cut back, 4 bases at V and 6 bases at J, with 3 bases in the middle. Germline CDR1 LNHDA, CDR2 SQIVND (reference sequence). CDR3 size: 10 residues. In DNA form, the CDR3 reads TGTGCCAGTAGTAGGAAGACCCAGTACTTC. It specifies CASSRKTQYF. The whole variable domain, remainder taken from reference TRBV19 and TRBJ2-5, is DGGITQSPKYLFRKEGQNVTLSCEQNLNHDAMYWYRQDPGQGLRLIYYSQIVNDFQKGDIAEGYSVSREKKESFPLTVTSAQKNPTAFYLCASSRKTQYFGPGTRLLVL.

This chain uses TRBV6-1 with TRBJ2-7; 14 nucleotides align to TRBD2. There are 19 residues in the CDR3. Germline CDR1 reads MNHNS; CDR2 reads SASEGT. J gave up 7 bases and V 8 bases, and 22 bases lay outside the gene matches. The CDR3 DNA is TGTGCCAGCCGGGACAGACTCACCCCGGGACTAGCGGGAGTACGTGAGCAGTACTTC. Translation gives CASRDRLTPGLAGVREQYF.